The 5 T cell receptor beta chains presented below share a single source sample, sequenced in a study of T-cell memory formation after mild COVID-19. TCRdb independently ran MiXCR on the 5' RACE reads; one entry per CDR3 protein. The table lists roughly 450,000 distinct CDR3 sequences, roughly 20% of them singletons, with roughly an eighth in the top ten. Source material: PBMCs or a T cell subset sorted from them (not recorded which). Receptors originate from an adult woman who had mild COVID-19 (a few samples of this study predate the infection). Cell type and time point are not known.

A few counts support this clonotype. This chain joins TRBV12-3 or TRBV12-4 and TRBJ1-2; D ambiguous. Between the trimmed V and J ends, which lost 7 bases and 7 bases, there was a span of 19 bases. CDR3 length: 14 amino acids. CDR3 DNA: TGTGCCAGCAAGTATGCCCGGGGAAGAGGTGGCTACACCTTC. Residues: CASKYARGRGGYTF.

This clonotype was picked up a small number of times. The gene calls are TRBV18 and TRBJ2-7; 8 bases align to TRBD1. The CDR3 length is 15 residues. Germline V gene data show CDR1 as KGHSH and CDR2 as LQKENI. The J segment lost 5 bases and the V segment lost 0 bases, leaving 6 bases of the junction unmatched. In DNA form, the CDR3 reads TGTGCCAGCTCACCACCGGGGGCAGGGGGCGACGAGCAGTACTTC. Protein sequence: CASSPPGAGGDEQYF. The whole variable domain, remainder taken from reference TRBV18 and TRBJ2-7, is NAGVMQNPRHLVRRRGQEARLRCSPMKGHSHVYWYRQLPEEGLKFMVYLQKENIIDESGMPKERFSAEFPKEGPSILRIQQVVRGDSAAYFCASSPPGAGGDEQYFGPGTRLTVT.

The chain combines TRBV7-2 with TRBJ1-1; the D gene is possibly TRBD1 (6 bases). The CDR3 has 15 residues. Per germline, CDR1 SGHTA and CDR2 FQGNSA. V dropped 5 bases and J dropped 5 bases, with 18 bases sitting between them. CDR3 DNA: TGTGCCAGCAGCCCCGGAGGGGGGTTTCGGACTGAAGCTTTCTTT. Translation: CASSPGGGFRTEAFF.

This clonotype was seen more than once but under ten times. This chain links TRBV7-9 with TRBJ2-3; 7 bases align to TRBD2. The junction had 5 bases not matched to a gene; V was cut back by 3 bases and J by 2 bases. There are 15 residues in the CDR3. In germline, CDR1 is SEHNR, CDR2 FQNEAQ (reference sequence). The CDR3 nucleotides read TGTGCCAGCAGCTTGCTAGCGGAACTCACAGATACGCAGTATTTT. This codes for CASSLLAELTDTQYF. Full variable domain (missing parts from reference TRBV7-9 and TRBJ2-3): DTGVSQNPRHKITKRGQNVTFRCDPISEHNRLYWYRQTLGQGPEFLTYFQNEAQLEKSRLLSDRFSAERPKGSFSTLEIQRTEQGDSAMYLCASSLLAELTDTQYFGPGTRLTVL.

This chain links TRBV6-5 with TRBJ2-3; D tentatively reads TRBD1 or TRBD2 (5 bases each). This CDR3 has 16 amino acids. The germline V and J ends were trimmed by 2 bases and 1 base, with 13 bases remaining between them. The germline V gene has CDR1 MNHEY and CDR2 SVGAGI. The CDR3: CASSYTRLGGTDTQYF. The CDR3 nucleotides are TGTGCCAGCAGTTACACACGACTGGGGGGCACAGATACGCAGTATTTT.